This entry describes one T cell receptor beta chain. These data are taken from a study of CD8 T cells in Susac syndrome. The authors reverse transcribed roughly 0.5 to 1 ug RNA with random hexamers. Amplification of TCR beta CDR3 by immunoSEQ multiplex PCR spanned 54 Vbeta and 13 Jbeta. TCRdb recomputed calls from the immunoSEQ multiplex PCR reads with MiXCR, one row per CDR3 protein. The sample holds roughly 120,000 distinct CDR3 sequences, about 95% seen once. Peripheral blood CD8+ and CD4+ T cells were profiled by TCR beta sequencing. TEMRA cells were FACS-enriched, while CD8+ and CD4+ T cells were negatively isolated. The germline V gene has CDR1 LGHNA and CDR2 YSLEER. The V and J ends lost 1 base and 1 base, in that order; junction bases with no gene match: 8. This CDR3 comprises 18 residues.

The specimen sequenced was CD4+ T cells from PBMCs. This sequence joins TRBV4-3 and TRBJ2-4; 9 bases fit TRBD1. The receptor was isolated from a human donor in good health. Here the CDR3 DNA reads TGCGCCAGCAGCCAAGGGACAGGGGTGACTATGGCCAAAAACATTCAGTACTTC. Protein sequence: CASSQGTGVTMAKNIQYF.